Below, one T cell receptor beta chain is given with its context. The antigen remains undetermined. With 0 bases removed from V and 7 bases from J, the gap between germline ends came to 16 bases. The CDR3 consists of 16 residues. CDR1 and CDR2 from the germline V gene are SGHRS and YFSETQ. The data were taken from a study of T cell responses to AZD1222 COVID-19 vaccine. Sequencing used immunoSEQ multiplex PCR; TCRdb keeps in-frame clones, though not all of them. The sample records approximately 110,000 clones, around 87% being singletons. Some second doses came at about 4 weeks and others at about 12 weeks; these were pooled. Study-level results: It was only six AZD1222 recipients who were seropositive at baseline. Increases in Spike-specific TCR breadth and depth were seen after two AZD1222 doses.

This sequence originates from an adult who received the AZD1222 COVID-19 vaccine. Sequenced material: peripheral blood, taken 28 days after the second AZD1222 dose. The chain joins TRBV5-1 to TRBJ1-4; possibly TRBD1 for D (6 bases). The CDR3 region has the DNA TGCGCCAGCAGCTTGGCGATTGGGGGGCTTGGTGAAAAACTGTTTTTT. The encoded protein is CASSLAIGGLGEKLFF.